This T cell receptor beta chain came from a study of blood T cells in healthy people across ages. Overall study results and limits: The authors considered diversity estimates from one million T cells to be underestimates.

There were healthy Caucasian individuals from Russia, aged roughly 6 to 100, serving as donors. With regard to this clonotype: Its specificity is unknown. An end of the junction does not agree with germline; a read error may underlie this.

CDR1 and CDR2 (germline): SEHNR, FQNEAQ (reference sequence). The CDR3 extends over 11 amino acids. Alongside a J-beta primer mix, a sample-barcoded 5' primer served in a second PCR lasting about 7 to 11 cycles. Template switching added a 12-random-nucleotide identifier to every cDNA molecule. Via MiXCR, TCRdb re-called the 5' RACE reads, giving one row per CDR3 protein. The profile covers more than 1.4 million distinct CDR3 sequences, with 42% appearing a single time and 7.9% taken by the ten largest. The V call is TRBV7-9, the J call TRBJ1-2; the D is unclear. This TCR was recovered from a woman aged 18-29 years in good health. The sample was blood. The CDR3 DNA is TGTGCCAACAGCTCGATGGGAGAATACACCTTC. It codes for CANSSMGEYTF.